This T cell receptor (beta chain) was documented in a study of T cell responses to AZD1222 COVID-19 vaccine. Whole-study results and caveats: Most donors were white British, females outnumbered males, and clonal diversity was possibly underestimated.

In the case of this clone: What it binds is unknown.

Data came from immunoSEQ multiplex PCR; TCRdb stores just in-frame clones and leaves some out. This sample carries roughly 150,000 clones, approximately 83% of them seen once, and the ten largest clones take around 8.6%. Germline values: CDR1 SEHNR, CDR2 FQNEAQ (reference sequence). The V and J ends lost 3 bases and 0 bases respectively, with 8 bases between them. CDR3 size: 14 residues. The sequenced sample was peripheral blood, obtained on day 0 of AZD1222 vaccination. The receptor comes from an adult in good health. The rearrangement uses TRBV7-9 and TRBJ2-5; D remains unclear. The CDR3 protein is CASSFSTDQETQYF. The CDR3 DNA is TGTGCCAGCAGCTTTAGTACGGACCAAGAGACCCAGTACTTC.